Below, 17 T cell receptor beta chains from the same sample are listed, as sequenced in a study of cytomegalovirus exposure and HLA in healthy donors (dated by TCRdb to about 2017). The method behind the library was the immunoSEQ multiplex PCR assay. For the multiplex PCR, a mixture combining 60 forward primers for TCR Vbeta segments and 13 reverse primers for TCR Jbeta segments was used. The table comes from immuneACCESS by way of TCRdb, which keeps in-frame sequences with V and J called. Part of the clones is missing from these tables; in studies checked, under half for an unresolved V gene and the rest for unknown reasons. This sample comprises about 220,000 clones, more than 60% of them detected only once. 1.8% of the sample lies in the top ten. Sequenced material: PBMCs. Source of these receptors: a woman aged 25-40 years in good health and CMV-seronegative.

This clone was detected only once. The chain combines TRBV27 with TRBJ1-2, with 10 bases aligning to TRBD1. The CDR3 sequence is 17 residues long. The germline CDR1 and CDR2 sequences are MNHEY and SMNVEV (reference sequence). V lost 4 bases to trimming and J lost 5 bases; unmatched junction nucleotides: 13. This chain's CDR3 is CASSSPARTGGLYGYTF. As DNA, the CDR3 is TGTGCCAGCAGTTCCCCCGCTCGGACAGGGGGTCTGTATGGCTACACCTTC.

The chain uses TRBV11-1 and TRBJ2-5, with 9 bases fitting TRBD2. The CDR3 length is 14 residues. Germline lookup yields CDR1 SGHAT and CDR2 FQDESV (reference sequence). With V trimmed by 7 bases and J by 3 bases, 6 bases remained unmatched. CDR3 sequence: CASNWGLAEETQYF. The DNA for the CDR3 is TGTGCCAGCAACTGGGGACTAGCCGAAGAGACCCAGTACTTC.

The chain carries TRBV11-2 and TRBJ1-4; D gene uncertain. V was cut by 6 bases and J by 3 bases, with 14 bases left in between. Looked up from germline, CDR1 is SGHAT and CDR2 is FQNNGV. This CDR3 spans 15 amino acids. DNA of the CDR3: TGTGCCAGCAGTTCGGGAGAAATTTCTAATGAAAAACTGTTTTTT. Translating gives CASSSGEISNEKLFF.

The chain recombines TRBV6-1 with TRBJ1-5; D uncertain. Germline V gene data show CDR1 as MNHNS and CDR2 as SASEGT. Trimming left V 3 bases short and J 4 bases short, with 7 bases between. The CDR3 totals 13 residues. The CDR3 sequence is CASSDRENQPQHF. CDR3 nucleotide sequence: TGTGCCAGCAGTGATCGGGAGAATCAGCCCCAGCATTTT.

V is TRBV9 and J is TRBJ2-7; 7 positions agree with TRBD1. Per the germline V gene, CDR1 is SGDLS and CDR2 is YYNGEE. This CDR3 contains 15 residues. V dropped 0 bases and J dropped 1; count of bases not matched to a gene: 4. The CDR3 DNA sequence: TGTGCCAGCAGCGTAGCGACAGGGAATTCCTACGAGCAGTACTTC. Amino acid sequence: CASSVATGNSYEQYF.

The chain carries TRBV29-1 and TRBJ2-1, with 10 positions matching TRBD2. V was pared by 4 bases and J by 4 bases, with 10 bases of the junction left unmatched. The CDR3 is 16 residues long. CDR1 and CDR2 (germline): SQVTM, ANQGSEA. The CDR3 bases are TGCAGCGTTGGGGGAATAGCGGGGGGCGCATACAATGAGCAGTTCTTC. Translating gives CSVGGIAGGAYNEQFF.

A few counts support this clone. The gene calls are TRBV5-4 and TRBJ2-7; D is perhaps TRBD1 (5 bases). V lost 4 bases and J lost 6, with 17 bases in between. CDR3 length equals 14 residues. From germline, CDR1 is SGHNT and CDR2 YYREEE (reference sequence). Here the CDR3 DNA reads TGTGCCAGCAGCCAAGGGGTAGTTGCGGCCGAGCAGTACTTC. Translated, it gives CASSQGVVAAEQYF.

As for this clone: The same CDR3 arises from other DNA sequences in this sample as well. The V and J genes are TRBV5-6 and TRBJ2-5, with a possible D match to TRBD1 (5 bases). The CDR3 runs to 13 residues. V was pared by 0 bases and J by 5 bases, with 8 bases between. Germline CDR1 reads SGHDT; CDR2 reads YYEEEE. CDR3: CASSLEGQETQYF. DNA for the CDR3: TGTGCCAGCAGCTTGGAGGGGCAGGAGACCCAGTACTTC.

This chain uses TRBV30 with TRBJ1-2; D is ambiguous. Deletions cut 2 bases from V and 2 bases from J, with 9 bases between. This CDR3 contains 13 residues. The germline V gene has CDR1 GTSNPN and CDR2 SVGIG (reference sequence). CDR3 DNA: TGTGCCTGGAGTCCCTCACGGAACTATGGCTACACCTTC. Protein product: CAWSPSRNYGYTF. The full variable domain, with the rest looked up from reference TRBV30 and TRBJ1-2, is SQTIHQWPATLVQPVGSPLSLECTVEGTSNPNLYWYRQAAGRGLQLLFYSVGIGQISSEVPQNLSASRPQDRQFILSSKKLLLSDSGFYLCAWSPSRNYGYTFGSGTRLTVV.

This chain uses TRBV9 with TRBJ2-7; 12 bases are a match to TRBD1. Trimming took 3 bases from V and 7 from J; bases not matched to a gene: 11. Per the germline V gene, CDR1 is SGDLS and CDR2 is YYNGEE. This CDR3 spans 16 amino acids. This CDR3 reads CASSDNPGQGAREQYF. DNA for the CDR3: TGTGCCAGCAGCGACAACCCGGGACAGGGGGCGCGGGAGCAGTACTTC.

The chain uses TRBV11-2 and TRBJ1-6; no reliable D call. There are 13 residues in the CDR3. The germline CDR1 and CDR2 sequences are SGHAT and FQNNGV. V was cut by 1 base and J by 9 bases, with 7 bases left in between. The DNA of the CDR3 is TGTGCCAGCAGCTTAGCAGCGGTTTCACCCCTCCACTTT. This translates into CASSLAAVSPLHF.

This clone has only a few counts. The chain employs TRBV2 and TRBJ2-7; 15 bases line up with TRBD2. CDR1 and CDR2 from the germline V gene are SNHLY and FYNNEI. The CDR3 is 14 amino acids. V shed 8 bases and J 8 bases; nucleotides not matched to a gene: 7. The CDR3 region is CASVGLAGGRKQYF. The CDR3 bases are TGTGCCAGCGTTGGACTAGCGGGAGGGCGTAAGCAGTACTTC.

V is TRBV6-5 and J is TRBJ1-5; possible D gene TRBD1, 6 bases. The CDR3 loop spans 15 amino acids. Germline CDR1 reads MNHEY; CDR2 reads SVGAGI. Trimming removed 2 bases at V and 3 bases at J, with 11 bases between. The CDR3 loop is CASSYTRTDNQPQHF. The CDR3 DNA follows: TGTGCCAGCAGTTACACAAGGACAGACAATCAGCCCCAGCATTTT.

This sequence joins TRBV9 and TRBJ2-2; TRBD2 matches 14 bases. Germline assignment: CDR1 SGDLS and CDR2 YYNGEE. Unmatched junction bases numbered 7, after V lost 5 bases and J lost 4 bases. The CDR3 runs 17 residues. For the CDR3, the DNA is TGTGCCAGCAGAGGGACTAGCGGGGGATCTGCCACCGGGGAGCTGTTTTTT. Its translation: CASRGTSGGSATGELFF.

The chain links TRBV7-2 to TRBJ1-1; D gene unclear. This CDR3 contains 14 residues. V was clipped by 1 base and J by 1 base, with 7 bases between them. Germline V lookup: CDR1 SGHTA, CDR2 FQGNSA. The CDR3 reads CASSLVGRNTEAFF. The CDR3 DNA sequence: TGTGCCAGCAGCTTAGTGGGCAGGAACACTGAAGCTTTCTTT.

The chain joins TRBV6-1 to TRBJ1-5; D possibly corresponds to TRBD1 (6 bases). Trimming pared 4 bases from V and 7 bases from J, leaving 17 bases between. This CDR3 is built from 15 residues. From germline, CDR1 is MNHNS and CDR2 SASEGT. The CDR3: CASSAEPTGFQPQHF. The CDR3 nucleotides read TGTGCCAGCAGTGCGGAACCTACAGGGTTCCAGCCCCAGCATTTT.

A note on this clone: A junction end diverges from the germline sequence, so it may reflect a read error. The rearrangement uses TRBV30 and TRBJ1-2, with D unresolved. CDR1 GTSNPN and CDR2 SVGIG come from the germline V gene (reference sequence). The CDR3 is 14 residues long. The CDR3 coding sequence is TGTGCCTGGAGTATGGACTGCTCTAACTATGGCTACATCTTC. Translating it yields CAWSMDCSNYGYIF. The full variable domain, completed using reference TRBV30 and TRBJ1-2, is SQTIHQWPATLVQPVGSPLSLECTVEGTSNPNLYWYRQAAGRGLQLLFYSVGIGQISSEVPQNLSASRPQDRQFILSSKKLLLSDSGFYLCAWSMDCSNYGYIFGSGTRLTVV.